The 22 T cell receptor beta chains in this list originate from one sample, sequenced in a study of blood T cell repertoires in COVID-19 (TCRdb year 2020). Receptor amplification or capture employed the immunoSEQ multiplex PCR assay. TCRdb took this table from immuneACCESS and kept in-frame rearrangements with V and J called. Such tables lack part of the clones; where checked against another copy, unresolved V genes explain under half of the gap, and the rest is unexplained. Here the sample has fewer than 500,000 clones; around 91% occur a single time. The ten largest clones take up 1% to 1.3% of the sample. Specimen: PBMCs or T cells enriched from blood (not recorded which). These receptors were taken from a man between 25 and 39 years old who had recovered from COVID-19.

The CDR3 spells CASSYIDRGGYEQYF. DNA for the CDR3: TGTGCCAGCAGCTATATCGACAGGGGAGGATACGAGCAGTACTTC. The chain links TRBV11-2 to TRBJ2-7; 8 nucleotides line up with TRBD1. V trimming: 4 bases; J trimming: 4 bases; junction bases outside the gene matches: 9. CDR1 is SGHAT, CDR2 FQNNGV, per germline. The CDR3 sequence is 15 residues long.

The chain carries TRBV11-2 and TRBJ1-2; possibly TRBD1 for D (5 bases). This CDR3 contains 12 residues. Germline V CDR1 and CDR2: SGHAT, FQNNGV. V gave up 6 bases and J gave up 5 bases, with 10 bases separating them. The CDR3 reads CASRGRRYGYTF. In DNA form, the CDR3 reads TGTGCCAGCAGGGGGCGCCGATATGGCTACACCTTC.

The chain links TRBV15 to TRBJ2-7, with D unclear. Germline lookup yields CDR1 LNHNV and CDR2 YYDKDF (reference sequence). V was cut by 8 bases and J by 1 base, with 15 bases left in between. This CDR3 has 14 residues. CDR3 DNA sequence: TGTGCCACCTCGGTAGATCGCGTTTCCTACGAGCAGTACTTC. This translates into CATSVDRVSYEQYF.

The CDR3 bases are TGTGCCAGCAGTGCGGGACCGGCGTATGGCTACACCTTC. It is translated as CASSAGPAYGYTF. The rearrangement links TRBV28 to TRBJ1-2; tentative D call: TRBD1 (5 bases). The CDR3 length is 13 residues. V dropped 5 bases and J dropped 5 bases, with 12 bases sitting between them. Germline CDR1 reads MDHEN; CDR2 reads SYDVKM.

V is TRBV25-1 and J is TRBJ1-5, with 12 bases that match TRBD1. J gave up 6 bases and V 8 bases, and 14 bases lay outside the gene matches. CDR3 length: 17 amino acids. The germline V gene has CDR1 MGHDK and CDR2 SYGVNS. The CDR3 here is CASGSSSGTGGGQPQHF. CDR3 bases: TGTGCCAGCGGGTCAAGTTCCGGGACAGGGGGCGGTCAGCCCCAGCATTTT.

The genes are TRBV11-2 and TRBJ2-7; TRBD1 is a possible D gene (6 bases). The CDR3 consists of 13 residues. The V end was cut by 5 bases, the J end by 6 bases, with 14 bases between. CDR1 is SGHAT, CDR2 FQNNGV, per germline. Here the CDR3 reads CASSPGRGSEQYF. CDR3 sequence (DNA): TGTGCCAGCAGCCCGGGCAGGGGCAGCGAGCAGTACTTC. Full variable domain (missing parts from reference TRBV11-2 and TRBJ2-7): EAGVAQSPRYKIIEKRQSVAFWCNPISGHATLYWYQQILGQGPKLLIQFQNNGVVDDSQLPKDRFSAERLKGVDSTLKIQPAKLEDSAVYLCASSPGRGSEQYFGPGTRLTVT.

The chain joins TRBV10-2 to TRBJ2-7; D ambiguous. The CDR3 consists of 11 residues. From germline, CDR1 is WSHSY and CDR2 SAAADI. V lost 4 bases to trimming and J lost 9 bases, with 10 bases between them. DNA for the CDR3: TGCGCCAGCAGTGGGCCCCTAGTGCAGTACTTC. Encoded protein: CASSGPLVQYF.

The CDR3 DNA is TGTGCCAGCAGCCCCTCCCCGGGCGAGCAGTACTTC. Translated, it gives CASSPSPGEQYF. V and J are TRBV9 and TRBJ2-7; D not certain. This CDR3 has 12 residues. Per the germline V gene, CDR1 is SGDLS and CDR2 is YYNGEE. The ends were cut back, 4 bases at V and 6 bases at J, with 11 bases in the middle.

The V gene is TRBV10-3, the J gene TRBJ2-1; TRBD2 agrees at 9 bases. Trimming at V came to 2 bases and at J to 8 bases, leaving 13 bases not matched to a gene. CDR3 length equals 17 residues. The germline gives CDR1 ENHRY, CDR2 SYGVKD. Written as DNA, the CDR3 is TGTGCCATCAGTGAGCCGATAGCGGGAGTGGTATTTTATGAGCAGTTCTTC. This encodes CAISEPIAGVVFYEQFF.

V and J are TRBV19 and TRBJ2-7; 11 nucleotides agree with TRBD1. V lost 3 bases, J lost 4 bases, and 5 bases stayed unmatched. The length of the CDR3 is 15 residues. Germline CDR1 reads LNHDA; CDR2 reads SQIVND (reference sequence). CDR3 sequence reads: CASSIGTGGRYEQYF. The CDR3 region has the DNA TGTGCCAGTAGTATCGGGACAGGGGGTAGATACGAGCAGTACTTC.

V and J are TRBV5-5 and TRBJ2-7; a possible D gene is TRBD1 (6 bases). Germline-derived CDR1 and CDR2 are SGHKS and YYEKEE (reference sequence). V was clipped by 2 bases and J by 11 bases, with 17 bases between them. The CDR3 has 13 residues. The CDR3 loop is CASSLGDTGTEYF. Here the CDR3 DNA reads TGTGCCAGCAGCTTAGGGGACACTGGCACTGAGTACTTC. The variable domain in full, completed from reference TRBV5-5 and TRBJ2-7, reads DAGVTQSPTHLIKTRGQQVTLRCSPISGHKSVSWYQQVLGQGPQFIFQYYEKEERGRGNFPDRFSARQFPNYSSELNVNALLLGDSALYLCASSLGDTGTEYFGPGTRLTVT.

The rearrangement links TRBV9 to TRBJ1-2; 10 bases line up with TRBD1. Germline CDR1 SGDLS, CDR2 YYNGEE. J was trimmed by 5 bases and V by 4 bases; bases with no gene match: 5. The CDR3 covers 14 residues. The CDR3 loop is CASSTEDRGYGYTF. Here the CDR3 DNA reads TGTGCCAGCAGCACCGAGGACAGGGGGTATGGCTACACCTTC. Based on the CDR3 plus reference TRBV9 and TRBJ1-2, the full variable domain is DSGVTQTPKHLITATGQRVTLRCSPRSGDLSVYWYQQSLDQGLQFLIQYYNGEERAKGNILERFSAQQFPDLHSELNLSSLELGDSALYFCASSTEDRGYGYTFGSGTRLTVV.

The gene calls are TRBV28 and TRBJ2-7, with D possibly TRBD2 on 7 matching bases. Germline CDR1 MDHEN, CDR2 SYDVKM. The V end lost 5 bases, the J end lost 3 bases, and 20 bases lay between the germline ends. The CDR3 is 16 amino acids. CDR3 amino acids: CASSHRVGAGDYEQYF. CDR3 sequence (DNA): TGTGCCAGCAGTCACAGGGTAGGTGCGGGGGACTACGAGCAGTACTTC.

The genes are TRBV25-1 and TRBJ1-2; D gene ambiguous. Trimming cost V 0 bases and J 2 bases, with 7 bases left between them. The CDR3 length is 14 residues. The germline V gene has CDR1 MGHDK and CDR2 SYGVNS. The CDR3 bases are TGTGCCAGCAGTGAATATAACAGCAACTATGGCTACACCTTC. Translating it yields CASSEYNSNYGYTF.

This clone was detected once. The V gene is TRBV3-1 (or the pseudogene TRBV3-2), the J gene TRBJ2-7; TRBD1 agrees at 8 bases. After removal of 3 bases from V and 7 bases from J, the junction contained 8 bases not matched to a gene. CDR1 is LGHDT and CDR2 is YNNKEL in the germline V gene (reference sequence). There are 14 residues in the CDR3. The CDR3 nucleotides read TGTGCCAGCAGCCAGGCAGGGGGCGCGGGAGAGCAGTACTTC. The encoded protein is CASSQAGGAGEQYF.

This chain links TRBV19 with TRBJ2-1, with 9 bases fitting TRBD2. J lost 9 bases, V lost 4 bases, and 16 bases had no gene match. CDR1 is LNHDA, CDR2 SQIVND, per germline (reference sequence). The CDR3 has 17 amino acids. The CDR3 bases are TGTGCCAGTAGTAGAGACTCGCGGGAGGGCCGAGGGGTTGAGCAGTTCTTC. Encoded protein: CASSRDSREGRGVEQFF.

The rearrangement joins TRBV18 to TRBJ2-5; 7 bases are shared with TRBD2. With V trimmed by 0 bases and J by 5 bases, 15 bases remained unmatched. Germline CDR1 and CDR2: KGHSH and LQKENI. The CDR3 covers 18 residues. The CDR3 nucleotides are TGTGCCAGCTCACCACCGAACTTGGGGAGGGCTGGGAAGGAGACCCAGTACTTC. The encoded protein is CASSPPNLGRAGKETQYF.

This chain uses TRBV29-1 with TRBJ2-7; 12 positions agree with TRBD2. After removal of 4 bases from V and 5 bases from J, the junction contained 6 bases not matched to a gene. CDR1 SQVTM and CDR2 ANQGSEA come from the germline V gene. The length of the CDR3 is 14 residues. The CDR3: CSVARLAGENEQYF. The CDR3 DNA follows: TGCAGCGTTGCCCGACTAGCGGGAGAAAACGAGCAGTACTTC.

The chain joins TRBV7-2 to TRBJ1-1; D is possibly TRBD1 (5 bases). The CDR3 has 16 amino acids. Germline V CDR1 and CDR2: SGHTA, FQGNSA. V lost 1 base, J lost 0 bases, and 12 bases lay in between. CDR3 amino acids: CASSLVWGRVNTEAFF. CDR3 nucleotides: TGTGCCAGCAGCTTAGTTTGGGGGAGGGTGAACACTGAAGCTTTCTTT.

V and J are TRBV4-1 and TRBJ2-7, with D tentatively TRBD1 (5 bases). With 1 base removed from V and 9 bases from J, the gap between germline ends came to 19 bases. Looked up from germline, CDR1 is MGHRA and CDR2 is YSYEKL. CDR3 length: 15 amino acids. CDR3 in amino acids: CASSQADTSTTGQYF. The CDR3, as DNA: TGCGCCAGCAGCCAAGCGGACACATCAACTACGGGGCAGTACTTC.

The chain couples TRBV10-3 to TRBJ1-1; tentative D call: TRBD1 (6 bases). Germline V gene lookup returns CDR1 ENHRY and CDR2 SYGVKD. This CDR3 spans 12 amino acids. V shed 7 bases and J shed 6 bases, with 12 bases lying between them. The CDR3 protein is CAIIGGGSEAFF. DNA for the CDR3: TGTGCCATCATAGGGGGGGGATCTGAAGCTTTCTTT.

This chain uses TRBV2 with TRBJ1-5; D gene ambiguous. This CDR3 has 12 residues. Germline values: CDR1 SNHLY, CDR2 FYNNEI. Trimming removed 7 bases from V and 2 bases from J, with 6 bases in between. The CDR3 spells CASMTGNQPQHF. CDR3 DNA: TGTGCCAGCATGACTGGCAATCAGCCCCAGCATTTT. Drawing the rest from reference TRBV2 and TRBJ1-5, the complete variable domain is EPEVTQTPSHQVTQMGQEVILRCVPISNHLYFYWYRQILGQKVEFLVSFYNNEISEKSEIFDDQFSVERPDGSNFTLKIRSTKLEDSAMYFCASMTGNQPQHFGDGTRLSIL.